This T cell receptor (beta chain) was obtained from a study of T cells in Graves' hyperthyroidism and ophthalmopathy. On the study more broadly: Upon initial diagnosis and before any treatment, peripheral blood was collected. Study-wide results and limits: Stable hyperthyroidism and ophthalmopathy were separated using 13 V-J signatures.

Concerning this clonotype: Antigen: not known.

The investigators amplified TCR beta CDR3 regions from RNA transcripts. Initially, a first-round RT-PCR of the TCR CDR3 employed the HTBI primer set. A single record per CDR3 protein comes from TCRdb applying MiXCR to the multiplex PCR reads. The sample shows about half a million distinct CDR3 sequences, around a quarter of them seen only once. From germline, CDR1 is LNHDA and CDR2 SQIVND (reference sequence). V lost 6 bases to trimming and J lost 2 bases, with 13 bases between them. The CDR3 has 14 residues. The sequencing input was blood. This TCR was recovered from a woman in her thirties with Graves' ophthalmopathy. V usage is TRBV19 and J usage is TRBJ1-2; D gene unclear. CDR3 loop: CASSRRADNYGYTF. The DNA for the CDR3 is TGTGCCAGTAGCAGGCGGGCGGACAACTATGGCTACACCTTC.